The next 23 T cell receptor beta chains were all read from a single sample in a study of cytomegalovirus exposure and HLA in healthy donors. The PCR used 60 Vbeta and 13 Jbeta primers. Some clones are missing from TCRdb's copy, which holds only in-frame ones; the method was immunoSEQ multiplex PCR. The repertoire has approximately 150,000 clones, 65% to 70% of them found once; the top ten carry about 10%. Sequences were obtained from PBMCs. These receptors all stem from a man between 25 and 39 years old in good health and CMV-seropositive.

This clone was detected only once. J is TRBJ1-6 and V is TRBV2, with TRBD1 matching over 10 bases. This CDR3 comprises 15 residues. Germline loops: CDR1 SNHLY, CDR2 FYNNEI. V lost 6 bases and J lost 7; bases outside the gene matches: 6. CDR3 region: CASRTTGGTNSPLHF. The DNA of the CDR3 is TGTGCCAGCAGAACGACAGGGGGCACCAATTCACCCCTCCACTTT. The entire variable domain, with the rest obtained from reference TRBV2 and TRBJ1-6, is as follows: EPEVTQTPSHQVTQMGQEVILRCVPISNHLYFYWYRQILGQKVEFLVSFYNNEISEKSEIFDDQFSVERPDGSNFTLKIRSTKLEDSAMYFCASRTTGGTNSPLHFGNGTRLTVT.

A remark on this clone: The sample holds other DNA sequences that translate to the same CDR3. This chain joins TRBV27 and TRBJ1-5, with D hard to call. This CDR3 spans 13 amino acids. Looked up from germline, CDR1 is MNHEY and CDR2 is SMNVEV (reference sequence). Between the trimmed V and J ends, which lost 2 bases and 4 bases, there was a span of 6 bases. The CDR3 nucleotides are TGTGCCAGCAGTTTAGCGGGGAATCAGCCCCAGCATTTT. Its protein product is CASSLAGNQPQHF.

The chain joins TRBV7-3 to TRBJ2-2; 7 bases are shared with TRBD2. CDR3 length: 13 amino acids. Per germline, CDR1 SGHTA and CDR2 FQGTGA. V was pared by 1 base and J by 9 bases, with 2 bases of the junction left unmatched. The CDR3 nucleotides are TGTGCCAGCAGCTTAAACGGGGGGAGGGAGCTGTTTTTT. As protein: CASSLNGGRELFF.

The V and J genes are TRBV5-6 and TRBJ2-7; D possibly corresponds to TRBD1 (6 bases). Trimming shortened V by 3 bases and J by 3 bases, and 13 bases separated the two germline ends. Germline lookup yields CDR1 SGHDT and CDR2 YYEEEE. The CDR3 totals 14 residues. The CDR3 here is CASSWTVSFYEQYF. The CDR3 nucleotides read TGTGCCAGCAGCTGGACAGTTAGTTTCTACGAGCAGTACTTC. The full variable domain, in which reference TRBV5-6 and TRBJ2-7 provide the parts outside the CDR3, is DAGVTQSPTHLIKTRGQQVTLRCSPKSGHDTVSWYQQALGQGPQFIFQYYEEEERQRGNFPDRFSGHQFPNYSSELNVNALLLGDSALYLCASSWTVSFYEQYFGPGTRLTVT.

This rearrangement joins TRBV28 to TRBJ1-1; the match to TRBD1 covers 10 bases. The trim removed 6 bases at V and 2 bases at J, leaving 6 bases unmatched. Germline CDR1 MDHEN, CDR2 SYDVKM. This CDR3 contains 15 residues. The CDR3 loop reads CASRYWTGGNTEAFF. As DNA, the CDR3 is TGTGCCAGCAGGTATTGGACAGGGGGAAACACTGAAGCTTTCTTT.

On this clone: Other DNA sequences in the sample encode the same CDR3. The CDR3 sequence: CASSWNRGHEQFF. The CDR3 coding sequence is TGTGCCAGCAGTTGGAACAGGGGGCACGAGCAGTTCTTC. The chain is built from TRBV6-5 and TRBJ2-1; TRBD1 aligns across 9 bases. Germline V gene data show CDR1 as MNHEY and CDR2 as SVGAGI. The CDR3 has 13 amino acids. With 4 bases clipped from V and 10 bases from J, the junction kept 5 bases outside the gene matches.

The chain carries TRBV9 and TRBJ2-1; 7 positions match TRBD1. Losses at the gene ends were 0 bases for V and 3 bases for J; bases not matched to a gene: 3. The length of the CDR3 is 15 residues. CDR1 and CDR2 from the germline V gene are SGDLS and YYNGEE. This CDR3 reads CASSVASGGYNEQFF. For the CDR3, the DNA is TGTGCCAGCAGCGTAGCCTCAGGGGGCTACAATGAGCAGTTCTTC.

This clone was detected only a few times. The CDR3 sequence: CASTSTGLEQYF. The CDR3 bases are TGTGCCAGTACCTCGACAGGGCTCGAGCAGTACTTC. The chain recombines TRBV19 with TRBJ2-7, with 7 bases fitting TRBD1. Germline lookup yields CDR1 LNHDA and CDR2 SQIVND (reference sequence). The CDR3 loop spans 12 amino acids. V trimming: 7 bases; J trimming: 6 bases; junction bases outside the gene matches: 6.

The CDR3 reads CASSRTFSGGEYEQYF. As DNA, the CDR3 is TGTGCCAGCAGCCGGACCTTTTCGGGAGGAGAGTACGAGCAGTACTTC. The chain is built from TRBV4-2 and TRBJ2-7; 7 positions match TRBD2. V gave up 4 bases and J gave up 4 bases; unmatched junction bases: 13. Germline V gives CDR1 LGHNA, CDR2 YNFKEQ. The CDR3 contains 16 residues.

V and J are TRBV7-8 and TRBJ2-5; 7 bases fit TRBD1. Unmatched junction bases numbered 2, after V lost 5 bases and J lost 2 bases. The germline V gene encodes CDR1 SGHVS and CDR2 FQNEAQ. This CDR3 has 13 residues. CDR3 DNA: TGTGCCAGCAGCCGGGACAGACAAGAGACCCAGTACTTC. Residues: CASSRDRQETQYF.

This chain uses TRBV27 with TRBJ2-5; D is possibly TRBD1 (6 bases). V lost 5 bases and J lost 4, with 11 bases in between. Germline CDR1 reads MNHEY; CDR2 reads SMNVEV (reference sequence). CDR3 size: 13 residues. The chain's CDR3 is CASSLGTRETQYF. DNA for the CDR3: TGTGCCAGCAGTCTCGGGACACGAGAGACCCAGTACTTC.

This clone appeared a few times. V is TRBV9 and J is TRBJ1-1; D unclear. Looked up from germline, CDR1 is SGDLS and CDR2 is YYNGEE. There are 15 residues in the CDR3. V lost 0 bases to trimming and J lost 5 bases, with 14 bases between them. The CDR3 bases are TGTGCCAGCAGCGTAGCCTCGAAGGGAGTGACTGAAGCTTTCTTT. It codes for CASSVASKGVTEAFF.

The V gene is TRBV18, the J gene TRBJ1-2; no definite D call. The CDR3 is made up of 12 amino acids. Trimming left V 0 bases short and J 8 bases short, with 7 bases between. Germline-derived CDR1 and CDR2 are KGHSH and LQKENI. CDR3 DNA sequence: TGTGCCAGCTCACCACCAGGGAGAGGCTACACCTTC. It translates to CASSPPGRGYTF.

The genes are TRBV5-8 and TRBJ1-5; no clear D gene. The CDR3 is made up of 15 amino acids. Germline V gives CDR1 SGHTS, CDR2 YDEGEE. Trimming cost V 4 bases and J 6 bases, with 17 bases left between them. The CDR3, as DNA: TGTGCCAGCAGCCCCGTGGGCGTAGACGGTCAGCCCCAGCATTTT. Translating gives CASSPVGVDGQPQHF.

This chain links TRBV6-1 with TRBJ1-1, with D possibly TRBD1 on 5 matching bases. Trimming shortened V by 5 bases and J by 0 bases, and 10 bases separated the two germline ends. CDR1 MNHNS and CDR2 SASEGT come from the germline V gene. The CDR3 totals 14 residues. CDR3 protein: CASSITGLNTEAFF. In DNA, the CDR3 is TGTGCCAGCAGTATAACAGGACTGAACACTGAAGCTTTCTTT.

V gene TRBV7-9 combines with J gene TRBJ2-5, with TRBD1 matching over 8 bases. The CDR3 totals 14 residues. Germline V gene sequence: CDR1 SEHNR, CDR2 FQNEAQ (reference sequence). After removal of 5 bases from V and 9 bases from J, the junction contained 11 bases not matched to a gene. For the CDR3, the DNA is TGTGCCAGCAGCCCTATTCAGGGGGCGGAGGCCCAGTACTTC. It encodes CASSPIQGAEAQYF.

Details on this clone: The junction differs from germline at one of its ends, possibly a read error. The chain couples TRBV23-1 to TRBJ2-2; TRBD1 aligns across 12 bases. TRBV23-1 is given ORF status, its function remaining uncertain. The CDR3 length is 18 residues. The chain's CDR3 is CASSHGDRGQGSGRGAVF. The DNA for the CDR3 is TGCGCCAGCAGTCACGGGGACAGGGGGCAAGGGTCAGGCCGGGGAGCTGTTTTT.

This chain uses TRBV19 with TRBJ1-5; weak D call: TRBD1 (5 bases). V lost 8 bases to trimming and J lost 5 bases, with 13 bases between them. Germline values: CDR1 LNHDA, CDR2 SQIVND (reference sequence). CDR3 length: 13 residues. CDR3 nucleotide sequence: TGTGCCAGTGGTGGACAATATGATCAGCCCCAGCATTTT. It encodes CASGGQYDQPQHF.

This clone appeared a single time. The rearrangement uses TRBV4-1 and TRBJ1-3; D unresolved. CDR1 is MGHRA, CDR2 YSYEKL, per germline. Trimming removed 0 bases from V and 3 bases from J, with 15 bases in between. The CDR3 has 17 residues. CDR3 DNA: TGCGCCAGCAGCCAAGATACGTCTGTTGGCCTTGGAAACACCATATATTTT. It encodes CASSQDTSVGLGNTIYF.

The V call is TRBV7-6, the J call TRBJ1-6, with 9 bases that match TRBD1. There are 14 residues in the CDR3. Germline CDR1 is SGHVS and CDR2 is FNYEAQ. The V and J ends lost 7 bases and 10 bases, in that order; junction bases with no gene match: 8. CDR3: CASTSGQGNSPLHF. The DNA for the CDR3 is TGTGCCAGCACCTCGGGACAGGGTAACTCACCCCTCCACTTT.

Comments on this clone: The identical CDR3 is also encoded by other nucleotide sequences in the sample. The chain carries TRBV5-1 and TRBJ2-5; 12 nucleotides align to TRBD1. Looked up from germline, CDR1 is SGHRS and CDR2 is YFSETQ. The CDR3 spans 16 residues. V lost 3 bases, J lost 0 bases, and 3 bases stayed unmatched. In nucleotides, the CDR3 is TGCGCCAGCAGCTCAGGGACAGGGGGCTACCAAGAGACCCAGTACTTC. Amino acids: CASSSGTGGYQETQYF.

Only a few counts were recorded for this clone. The chain joins TRBV4-1 to TRBJ2-7, with D tentatively TRBD2 (6 bases). The CDR3 sequence is 16 residues long. The ends were cut back, 3 bases at V and 0 bases at J, with 15 bases in the middle. Germline assignment: CDR1 MGHRA and CDR2 YSYEKL. The CDR3 bases are TGCGCCAGCAGCCACGGCGCGGGGCCGAACTCCTACGAGCAGTACTTC. Protein product: CASSHGAGPNSYEQYF.

The rearrangement links TRBV2 to TRBJ2-1; D may be TRBD2 (6 bases). Germline V gives CDR1 SNHLY, CDR2 FYNNEI. The germline V and J ends were trimmed by 6 bases and 8 bases, with 29 bases remaining between them. There are 18 residues in the CDR3. The CDR3 region has the DNA TGTGCCAGCAGAGAACAAACCGGGGGACTTCACGAGATGGATGAGCAGTTCTTC. Protein: CASREQTGGLHEMDEQFF.